The rows below give T cell receptor beta chains drawn from one sample of a study of T cell changes during pregnancy in multiple sclerosis. The repertoire was sequenced with immunoSEQ multiplex PCR; TCRdb's copy has only in-frame clones and lacks some. The data show approximately 2,200 clones, around 80% seen once. The sample was CD4+ T cells from PBMCs (not recorded whether the cells were cultured). These receptors all come from a female patient with multiple sclerosis, enrolled in a pregnancy study. Some clones in this sample may be carry-over from other donors' samples. CDR3s include the opening cysteine and the closing phenylalanine or tryptophan. A D gene is named only where the DNA matches it firmly. Rows may omit the clone size; those that give it use once, few, many or a size class.

size: .
J: TRBJ1-2
length: 15
D: .
V: TRBV5-1
CDR3: CASSSYRAAGRGYTF
DNA: TGCGCCAGCAGCTCCTACAGGGCCGCCGGGCGGGGCTACACCTTC

size: .
J: TRBJ2-2
length: 19
D: TRBD2
V: TRBV30
CDR3: CAWSVGAGGPATYTGELFF
DNA: TGTGCCTGGAGTGTAGGAGCGGGAGGGCCAGCGACATACACCGGGGAGCTGTTTTTT

size: few
J: TRBJ2-7
length: 14
D: .
V: TRBV15
CDR3: CATSRATGYYEQYF
DNA: TGTGCCACCAGCAGAGCCACAGGGTACTACGAGCAGTACTTC

size: .
J: TRBJ2-7
length: 15
D: TRBD2
V: TRBV10-3
CDR3: CAISEPAGTSYEQYF
DNA: TGTGCCATCAGTGAGCCGGCCGGGACTAGCTACGAGCAGTACTTC

size: .
J: TRBJ2-3
length: 14
D: TRBD1
V: TRBV6-4
CDR3: CASSDGTGADTQYF
DNA: TGTGCCAGCAGTGACGGGACAGGGGCAGATACGCAGTATTTT

size: .
J: TRBJ1-4
length: 14
D: .
V: TRBV19
CDR3: CASSTGALNEKLFF
DNA: TGTGCCAGTAGCACAGGAGCCCTGAATGAAAAACTGTTTTTT

size: .
J: TRBJ1-2
length: 14
D: .
V: TRBV6-1
CDR3: CASRLLIQGHGYTF
DNA: TGTGCCAGCAGGCTCCTAATACAGGGCCATGGCTACACCTTC

size: .
J: TRBJ1-1
length: 14
D: TRBD1
V: TRBV12-5
CDR3: CASGGTAGNTEAFF
DNA: TGTGCTAGTGGCGGGACAGCGGGAAACACTGAAGCTTTCTTT

size: .
J: TRBJ1-3
length: 12
D: .
V: TRBV30
CDR3: CAWAKTGNTIYF
DNA: TGTGCCTGGGCCAAAACTGGAAACACCATATATTTT

size: few
J: TRBJ1-2
length: 13
D: .
V: TRBV11-1
CDR3: CASSPTLGHGYTF
DNA: TGTGCCAGCAGCCCGACACTGGGCCATGGCTACACCTTC

size: .
J: TRBJ2-7
length: 13
D: .
V: TRBV6-8
CDR3: CASSETLQYEQYF
DNA: TGTGCCAGCAGTGAGACTTTACAGTACGAGCAGTACTTC

size: large
J: TRBJ1-5
length: 16
D: TRBD1
V: TRBV19
CDR3: CASSPLDRAGSQPQHF
DNA: TGTGCCAGTAGTCCCCTCGACAGGGCGGGAAGTCAGCCCCAGCATTTT

size: .
J: TRBJ1-2
length: 15
D: TRBD1
V: TRBV5-5
CDR3: CASSEPGQTNYGYTF
DNA: TGTGCCAGCAGCGAACCGGGACAGACTAACTATGGCTACACCTTC

size: medium-sized
J: TRBJ2-7
length: 15
D: TRBD2
V: TRBV5-6
CDR3: CASSFGTAGGLEQYF
DNA: TGTGCCAGCAGCTTTGGGACCGCGGGAGGGCTCGAGCAGTACTTC

size: .
J: TRBJ1-2
length: 13
D: .
V: TRBV6-1
CDR3: CASGRAGNYGYTF
DNA: TGTGCCAGCGGTCGGGCAGGGAATTATGGCTACACCTTC

size: .
J: TRBJ2-5
length: 16
D: TRBD2
V: TRBV6-6
CDR3: CASSYGRGALQETQYF
DNA: TGTGCCAGCAGTTACGGGCGGGGGGCCCTCCAAGAGACCCAGTACTTC

size: .
J: TRBJ2-7
length: 17
D: TRBD2
V: TRBV4-1
CDR3: CASSQVPPGAGAYEQYF
DNA: TGCGCCAGCAGCCAAGTTCCCCCGGGAGCGGGAGCCTACGAGCAGTACTTC

size: .
J: TRBJ1-2
length: 13
D: .
V: TRBV6-5
CDR3: CASSYSQGSGYTF
DNA: TGTGCCAGCAGTTACTCTCAGGGAAGTGGCTACACCTTC

size: .
J: TRBJ2-1
length: 13
D: .
V: TRBV7-3
CDR3: CASSSSLANEQFF
DNA: TGTGCCAGCAGCTCAAGTCTAGCAAATGAGCAGTTCTTC

size: .
J: TRBJ2-7
length: 14
D: .
V: TRBV27
CDR3: CASATYRRSYEQYF
DNA: TGTGCCAGCGCAACATACAGGCGTTCCTACGAGCAGTACTTC

size: .
J: TRBJ2-7
length: 15
D: .
V: TRBV5-5
CDR3: CASSLRPGAIDEQYF
DNA: TGTGCCAGCAGCTTGCGGCCGGGGGCGATCGACGAGCAGTACTTC

size: .
J: TRBJ2-5
length: 15
D: .
V: TRBV25-1
CDR3: CASSSLVSIQETQYF
DNA: TGTGCCAGCAGTTCTTTAGTATCTATCCAAGAGACCCAGTACTTC

size: .
J: TRBJ2-3
length: 17
D: .
V: TRBV10-3
CDR3: CAISEVSRRMSTDTQYF
DNA: TGTGCCATCAGTGAGGTTTCTAGACGAATGAGCACAGATACGCAGTATTTT

size: medium-sized
J: TRBJ1-5
length: 15
D: .
V: TRBV18
CDR3: CASSPVEGNNQPQHF
DNA: TGTGCCAGCTCACCGGTAGAGGGGAACAATCAGCCCCAGCATTTT

size: .
J: TRBJ2-7
length: 14
D: .
V: TRBV4-2
CDR3: CASSQVIAGYEQYF
DNA: TGTGCCAGCAGCCAAGTGATCGCAGGCTACGAGCAGTACTTC

size: once
J: TRBJ1-2
length: 14
D: .
V: TRBV5-1
CDR3: CASSGQDRIGGYTF
DNA: TGCGCCAGCAGCGGACAAGACAGAATTGGTGGCTACACCTTC

size: few
J: TRBJ1-1
length: 13
D: TRBD1
V: TRBV27
CDR3: CASRRQGFSEAFF
DNA: TGTGCCAGCAGACGACAGGGGTTCTCTGAAGCTTTCTTT

size: once
J: TRBJ1-5
length: 14
D: TRBD1
V: TRBV6-6
CDR3: CASSAQGQFPPQHF
DNA: TGTGCCAGCAGTGCACAGGGGCAGTTTCCTCCCCAGCATTTT

size: .
J: TRBJ2-3
length: 17
D: .
V: TRBV7-9
CDR3: CASSQRDWGSGTDTQYF
DNA: TGTGCCAGCAGCCAAAGGGACTGGGGTAGCGGCACAGATACGCAGTATTTT

size: .
J: TRBJ1-1
length: 12
D: TRBD1
V: TRBV19
CDR3: CASREGGSEAFF
DNA: TGTGCCAGTAGGGAAGGGGGCAGTGAAGCTTTCTTT

size: .
J: TRBJ2-2
length: 15
D: .
V: TRBV13
CDR3: CASSFNRGGTGELFF
DNA: TGTGCCAGCAGCTTCAACAGGGGAGGCACCGGGGAGCTGTTTTTT

size: once
J: TRBJ2-7
length: 15
D: TRBD2
V: TRBV7-9
CDR3: CASRPFTSGAYEQYF
DNA: TGTGCCAGCAGGCCCTTTACTAGCGGAGCCTACGAGCAGTACTTC

size: medium-sized
J: TRBJ2-1
length: 15
D: .
V: TRBV13
CDR3: CASSSSGQIYNEQFF
DNA: TGTGCCAGCAGCTCCTCCGGACAGATCTACAATGAGCAGTTCTTC

size: .
J: TRBJ2-3
length: 13
D: .
V: TRBV7-2
CDR3: CASSLELPDTQYF
DNA: TGTGCCAGCAGCTTAGAACTCCCAGATACGCAGTATTTT

size: .
J: TRBJ2-1
length: 14
D: .
V: TRBV11-2
CDR3: CASSLDHYYNEQFF
DNA: TGTGCCAGCAGCTTAGATCATTACTACAATGAGCAGTTCTTC

size: .
J: TRBJ2-6
length: 18
D: .
V: TRBV1
CDR3: CTSRPEGLSQSRANVLTF
DNA: TGCACCAGCAGGCCCGAGGGTTTGTCACAAAGTCGGGCCAACGTCCTGACTTTC

size: once
J: TRBJ2-3
length: 14
D: TRBD2
V: TRBV6-4
CDR3: CASSDLAGADTQYF
DNA: TGTGCCAGCAGTGACCTGGCGGGAGCAGATACGCAGTATTTT

size: .
J: TRBJ2-1
length: 14
D: TRBD1
V: TRBV6-5
CDR3: CASRSDRGYNEQFF
DNA: TGTGCCAGCAGGTCAGACAGGGGTTACAATGAGCAGTTCTTC

size: .
J: TRBJ2-3
length: 17
D: TRBD2
V: TRBV7-2
CDR3: CASSLLTSGDGTDTQYF
DNA: TGTGCCAGCAGCCTCCTGACCAGCGGGGACGGCACAGATACGCAGTATTTT

size: .
J: TRBJ1-1
length: 15
D: TRBD1
V: TRBV7-9
CDR3: CASSLEGQMNTEAFF
DNA: TGTGCCAGCAGCTTAGAGGGACAGATGAACACTGAAGCTTTCTTT

size: .
J: TRBJ2-5
length: 14
D: TRBD1
V: TRBV6-5
CDR3: CASSTGTGEETQYF
DNA: TGTGCCAGCTCGACAGGGACAGGGGAAGAGACCCAGTACTTC

size: once
J: TRBJ1-1
length: 15
D: .
V: TRBV28
CDR3: CASSLSPGVNTEAFF
DNA: TGTGCCAGCAGTTTATCCCCAGGAGTGAACACTGAAGCTTTCTTT

size: .
J: TRBJ2-6
length: 16
D: .
V: TRBV9
CDR3: CASSVTGNSGANVLTF
DNA: TGTGCCAGCAGCGTCACAGGGAACTCTGGGGCCAACGTCCTGACTTTC

size: .
J: TRBJ2-1
length: 16
D: TRBD2
V: TRBV11-3
CDR3: CASSLGAGARGDEQFF
DNA: TGTGCCAGCAGCTTAGGGGCGGGAGCCCGGGGCGATGAGCAGTTCTTC

size: .
J: TRBJ2-1
length: 15
D: TRBD2
V: TRBV4-3
CDR3: CASSQYPGGYNEQFF
DNA: TGCGCCAGCAGCCAATATCCGGGGGGATACAATGAGCAGTTCTTC

size: few
J: TRBJ1-5
length: 14
D: .
V: TRBV6-1
CDR3: CASSEEVGPQPQHF
DNA: TGTGCCAGCAGTGAAGAGGTGGGGCCCCAGCCCCAGCATTTT

size: .
J: TRBJ1-5
length: 13
D: TRBD1
V: TRBV30
CDR3: CAWGGQNNQPQHF
DNA: TGTGCCTGGGGGGGACAGAACAATCAGCCCCAGCATTTT

size: .
J: TRBJ1-2
length: 14
D: .
V: TRBV2
CDR3: CASSLTGKTYGYTF
DNA: TGTGCCAGCAGTTTGACAGGAAAGACCTATGGCTACACCTTC

size: once
J: TRBJ1-2
length: 12
D: .
V: TRBV14
CDR3: CASSQLGDGYTF
DNA: TGTGCCAGCAGCCAGCTGGGGGACGGCTACACCTTC

size: .
J: TRBJ1-2
length: 14
D: TRBD1
V: TRBV7-9
CDR3: CASSARDRGYGYTF
DNA: TGTGCCAGCAGCGCCCGGGACAGGGGATATGGCTACACCTTC

size: .
J: TRBJ2-2
length: 15
D: TRBD1
V: TRBV4-3
CDR3: CASSLGQGYTGELFF
DNA: TGCGCCAGCAGCCTCGGACAGGGTTACACCGGGGAGCTGTTTTTT

size: .
J: TRBJ1-1
length: 11
D: .
V: TRBV28
CDR3: CASSLNSEAFF
DNA: TGTGCCAGCAGCCTGAACAGTGAAGCTTTCTTT

size: .
J: TRBJ2-7
length: 12
D: .
V: TRBV16
CDR3: CASSPIFYEQYF
DNA: TGTGCCAGCAGCCCGATCTTCTACGAGCAGTACTTC

size: .
J: TRBJ2-6
length: 18
D: .
V: TRBV1
CDR3: CTSRLVCLCTSRANVLTF
DNA: TGCACCAGCAGACTCGTATGTTTGTGCACAAGTCGGGCCAACGTCCTGACTTTC

size: .
J: TRBJ2-3
length: 17
D: TRBD2
V: TRBV7-3
CDR3: CASSLPNRGESTDTQYF
DNA: TGTGCCAGCAGCTTACCCAATCGGGGGGAAAGCACAGATACGCAGTATTTT

size: .
J: TRBJ1-1
length: 16
D: .
V: TRBV7-2
CDR3: CASSLDGARVGTEAFF
DNA: TGTGCCAGCAGCTTAGATGGGGCGAGGGTGGGCACTGAAGCTTTCTTT

size: .
J: TRBJ2-5
length: 16
D: TRBD1
V: TRBV5-4
CDR3: CASSLAGNRGTETQYF
DNA: TGTGCCAGCAGCTTGGCGGGTAACAGGGGCACGGAGACCCAGTACTTC

size: once
J: TRBJ2-1
length: 12
D: .
V: TRBV10-1
CDR3: CASSGGNGPQFF
DNA: TGCGCCAGCAGCGGAGGGAATGGGCCTCAGTTCTTC

size: .
J: TRBJ1-4
length: 11
D: .
V: TRBV6-5
CDR3: CASSRGEKLFF
DNA: TGTGCCAGCAGCCGAGGGGAAAAACTGTTTTTT

size: .
J: TRBJ2-7
length: 14
D: TRBD1
V: TRBV28
CDR3: CASRRQGDSYEQYF
DNA: TGTGCCAGCAGACGACAGGGGGACTCCTACGAGCAGTACTTC